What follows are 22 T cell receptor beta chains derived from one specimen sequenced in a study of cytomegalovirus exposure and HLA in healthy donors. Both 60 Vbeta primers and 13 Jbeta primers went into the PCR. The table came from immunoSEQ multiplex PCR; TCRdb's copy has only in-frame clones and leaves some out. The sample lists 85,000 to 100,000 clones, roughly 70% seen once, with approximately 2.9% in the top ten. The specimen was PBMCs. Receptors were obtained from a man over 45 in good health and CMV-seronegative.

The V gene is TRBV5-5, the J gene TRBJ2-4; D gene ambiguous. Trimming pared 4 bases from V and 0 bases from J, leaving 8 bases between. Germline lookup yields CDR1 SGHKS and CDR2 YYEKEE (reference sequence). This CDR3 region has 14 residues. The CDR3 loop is CASSPLLAKNIQYF. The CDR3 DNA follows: TGTGCCAGCAGCCCCCTGTTAGCCAAAAACATTCAGTACTTC.

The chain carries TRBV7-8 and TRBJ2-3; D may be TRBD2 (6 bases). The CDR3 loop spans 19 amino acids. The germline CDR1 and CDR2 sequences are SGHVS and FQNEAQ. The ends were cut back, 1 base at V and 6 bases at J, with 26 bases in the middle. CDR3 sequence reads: CASSLVRLGLAPYGDTQYF. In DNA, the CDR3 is TGTGCCAGCAGCTTAGTCCGTTTGGGGCTAGCGCCCTACGGGGATACGCAGTATTTT.

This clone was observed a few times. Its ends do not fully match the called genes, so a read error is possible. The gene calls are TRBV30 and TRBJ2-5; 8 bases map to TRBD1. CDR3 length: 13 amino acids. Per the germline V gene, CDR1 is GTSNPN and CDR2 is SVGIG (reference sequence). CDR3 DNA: TGTGCTAGGGCCCCCCTGGACAGGGAGATCCAGTACTTC. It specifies CARAPLDREIQYF.

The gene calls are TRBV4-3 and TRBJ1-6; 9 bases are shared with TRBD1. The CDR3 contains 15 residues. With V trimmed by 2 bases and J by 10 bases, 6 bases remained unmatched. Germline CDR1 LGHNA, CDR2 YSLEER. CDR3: CASSQLGTGTSPLHF. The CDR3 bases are TGCGCCAGCAGCCAACTAGGGACAGGGACATCACCCCTCCACTTT.

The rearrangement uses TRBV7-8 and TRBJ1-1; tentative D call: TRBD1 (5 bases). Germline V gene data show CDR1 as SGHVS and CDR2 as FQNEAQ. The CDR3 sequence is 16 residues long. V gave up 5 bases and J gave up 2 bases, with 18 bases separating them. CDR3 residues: CASSPGQTGYNTEAFF. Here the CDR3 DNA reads TGTGCCAGCAGCCCCGGACAAACAGGATATAACACTGAAGCTTTCTTT.

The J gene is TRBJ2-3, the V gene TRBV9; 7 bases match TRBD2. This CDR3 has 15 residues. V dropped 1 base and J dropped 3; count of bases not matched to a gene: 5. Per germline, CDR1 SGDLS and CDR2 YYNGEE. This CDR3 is CASSVQGLITDTQYF. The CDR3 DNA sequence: TGTGCCAGCAGCGTACAGGGACTAATTACAGATACGCAGTATTTT.

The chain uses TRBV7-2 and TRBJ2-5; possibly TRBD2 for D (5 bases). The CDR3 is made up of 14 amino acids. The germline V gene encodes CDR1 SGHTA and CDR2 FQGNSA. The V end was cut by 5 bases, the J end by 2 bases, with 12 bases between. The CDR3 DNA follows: TGTGCCAGCAGCCACCGGCTAGCACAAGAGACCCAGTACTTC. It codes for CASSHRLAQETQYF.

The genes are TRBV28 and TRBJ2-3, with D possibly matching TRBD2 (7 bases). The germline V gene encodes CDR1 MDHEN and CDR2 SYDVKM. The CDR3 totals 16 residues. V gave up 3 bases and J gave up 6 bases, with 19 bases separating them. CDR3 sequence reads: CASSLAGAVGWDTQYF. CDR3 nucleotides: TGTGCCAGCAGTTTGGCGGGGGCGGTGGGTTGGGATACGCAGTATTTT.

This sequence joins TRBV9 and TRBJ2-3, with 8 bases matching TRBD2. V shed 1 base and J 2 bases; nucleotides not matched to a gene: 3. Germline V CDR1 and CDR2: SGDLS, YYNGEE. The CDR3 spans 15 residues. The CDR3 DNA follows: TGTGCCAGCAGCGTAATGCGGGGGGTCACAGATACGCAGTATTTT. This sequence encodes CASSVMRGVTDTQYF.

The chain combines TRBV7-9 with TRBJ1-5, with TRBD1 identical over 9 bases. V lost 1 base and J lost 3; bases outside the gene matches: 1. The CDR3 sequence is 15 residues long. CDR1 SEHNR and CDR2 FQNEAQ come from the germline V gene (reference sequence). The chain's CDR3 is CASSLGDRDNQPQHF. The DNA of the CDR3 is TGTGCCAGCAGCTTAGGGGACAGGGACAATCAGCCCCAGCATTTT. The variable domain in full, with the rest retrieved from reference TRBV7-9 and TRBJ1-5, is DTGVSQNPRHKITKRGQNVTFRCDPISEHNRLYWYRQTLGQGPEFLTYFQNEAQLEKSRLLSDRFSAERPKGSFSTLEIQRTEQGDSAMYLCASSLGDRDNQPQHFGDGTRLSIL.

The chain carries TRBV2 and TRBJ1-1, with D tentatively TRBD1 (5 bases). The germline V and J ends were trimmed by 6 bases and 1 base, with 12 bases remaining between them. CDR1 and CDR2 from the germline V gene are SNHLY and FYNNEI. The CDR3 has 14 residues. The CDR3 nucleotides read TGTGCCAGCAGGAAATATGGGGCGAACACTGAAGCTTTCTTT. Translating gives CASRKYGANTEAFF.

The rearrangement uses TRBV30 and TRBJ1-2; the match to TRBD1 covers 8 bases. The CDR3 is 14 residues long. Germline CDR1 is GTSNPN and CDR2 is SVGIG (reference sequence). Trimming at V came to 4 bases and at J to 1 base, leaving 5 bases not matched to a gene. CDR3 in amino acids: CAWNGQGFNYGYTF. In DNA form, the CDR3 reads TGTGCCTGGAACGGACAGGGTTTTAACTATGGCTACACCTTC.

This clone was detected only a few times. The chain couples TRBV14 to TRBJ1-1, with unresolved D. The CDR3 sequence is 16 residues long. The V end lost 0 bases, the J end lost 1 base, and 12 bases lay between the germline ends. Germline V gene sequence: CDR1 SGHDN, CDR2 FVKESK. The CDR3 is CASSQDPRAPNTEAFF. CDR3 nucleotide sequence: TGTGCCAGCAGCCAAGATCCGAGGGCTCCGAACACTGAAGCTTTCTTT.

The CDR3 loop reads CASSRDRNYGYTF. CDR3 DNA sequence: TGTGCCAGCAGTCGGGACAGGAACTATGGCTACACCTTC. The V gene is TRBV11-3, the J gene TRBJ1-2; TRBD1 agrees at 8 bases. This CDR3 is built from 13 residues. V trimming: 6 bases; J trimming: 2 bases; junction bases outside the gene matches: 2. Germline CDR1 is SGHNT and CDR2 is YENEEA.

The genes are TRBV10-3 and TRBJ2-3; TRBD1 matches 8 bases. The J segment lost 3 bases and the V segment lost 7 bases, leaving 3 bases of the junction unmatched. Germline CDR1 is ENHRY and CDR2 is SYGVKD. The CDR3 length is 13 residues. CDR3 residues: CAITGTGTDTQYF. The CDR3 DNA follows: TGTGCCATCACCGGGACAGGAACAGATACGCAGTATTTT.

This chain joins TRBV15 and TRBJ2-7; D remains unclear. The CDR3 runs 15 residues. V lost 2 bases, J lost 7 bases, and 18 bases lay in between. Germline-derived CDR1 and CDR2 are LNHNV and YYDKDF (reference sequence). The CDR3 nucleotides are TGTGCCACCAGCAGAAATGGGATGGCCGGTGGGGAGCAGTACGTC. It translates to CATSRNGMAGGEQYV.

In DNA form, the CDR3 reads TGTGCCATCAGTGAGTCTCTAGCGGGAGGAAATGAGCAGTTCTTC. It specifies CAISESLAGGNEQFF. The V gene is TRBV10-3, the J gene TRBJ2-1, with 11 bases aligning to TRBD2. Germline assignment: CDR1 ENHRY and CDR2 SYGVKD. The ends lost 0 bases at V and 7 bases at J; junction bases unmatched: 2. The CDR3 totals 15 residues.

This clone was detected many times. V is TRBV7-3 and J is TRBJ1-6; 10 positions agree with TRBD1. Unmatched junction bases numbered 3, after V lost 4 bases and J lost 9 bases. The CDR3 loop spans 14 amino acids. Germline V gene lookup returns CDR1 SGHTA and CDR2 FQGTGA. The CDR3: CASSSTGGGSPLHF. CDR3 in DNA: TGTGCCAGCAGCTCGACAGGGGGCGGTTCACCCCTCCACTTT.

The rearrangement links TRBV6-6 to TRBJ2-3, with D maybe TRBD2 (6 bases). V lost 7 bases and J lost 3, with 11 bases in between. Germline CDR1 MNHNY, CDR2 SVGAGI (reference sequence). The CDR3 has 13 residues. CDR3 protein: CASTPRGTDTQYF. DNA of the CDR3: TGTGCCAGCACCCCCCGGGGGACAGATACGCAGTATTTT.

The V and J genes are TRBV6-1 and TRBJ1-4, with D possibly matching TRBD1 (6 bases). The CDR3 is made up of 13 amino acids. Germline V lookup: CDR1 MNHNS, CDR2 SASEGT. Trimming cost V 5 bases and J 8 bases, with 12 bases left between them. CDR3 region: CASSLRGGEKLFF. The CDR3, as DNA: TGTGCCAGCAGTTTAAGGGGGGGGGAAAAACTGTTTTTT.

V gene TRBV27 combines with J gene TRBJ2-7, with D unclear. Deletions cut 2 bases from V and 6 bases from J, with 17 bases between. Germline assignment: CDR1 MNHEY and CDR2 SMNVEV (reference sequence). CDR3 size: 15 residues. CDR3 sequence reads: CASSLTPTALGEQYF. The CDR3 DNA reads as TGTGCCAGCAGTTTAACGCCCACAGCCCTGGGCGAGCAGTACTTC.

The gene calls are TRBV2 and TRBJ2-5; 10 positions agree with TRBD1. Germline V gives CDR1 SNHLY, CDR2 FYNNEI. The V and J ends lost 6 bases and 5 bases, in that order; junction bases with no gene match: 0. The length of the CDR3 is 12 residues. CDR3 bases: TGTGCCAGCAGGGACAGGGGGGAGACCCAGTACTTC. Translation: CASRDRGETQYF.